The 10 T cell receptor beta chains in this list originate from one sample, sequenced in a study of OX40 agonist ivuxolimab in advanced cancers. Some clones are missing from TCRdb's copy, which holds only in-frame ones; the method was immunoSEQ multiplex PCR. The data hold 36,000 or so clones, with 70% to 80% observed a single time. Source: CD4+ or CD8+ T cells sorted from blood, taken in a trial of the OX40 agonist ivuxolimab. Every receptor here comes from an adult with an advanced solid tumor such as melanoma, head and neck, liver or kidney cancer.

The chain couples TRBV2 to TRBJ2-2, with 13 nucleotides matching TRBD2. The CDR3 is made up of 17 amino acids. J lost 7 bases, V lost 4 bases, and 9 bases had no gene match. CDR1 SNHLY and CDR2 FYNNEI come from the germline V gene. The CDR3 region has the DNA TGTGCCAGCAGTGGAACTGGACTAGCGGGAGCCCTCGGGGAGCTGTTTTTT. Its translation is CASSGTGLAGALGELFF.

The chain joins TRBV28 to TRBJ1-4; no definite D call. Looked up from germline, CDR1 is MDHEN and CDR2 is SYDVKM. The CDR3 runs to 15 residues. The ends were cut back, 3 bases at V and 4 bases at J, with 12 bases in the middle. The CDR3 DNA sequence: TGTGCCAGCAGTTTTAGAGCCGATTATAATGAAAAACTGTTTTTT. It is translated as CASSFRADYNEKLFF. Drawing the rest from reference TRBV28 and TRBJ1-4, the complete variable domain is DVKVTQSSRYLVKRTGEKVFLECVQDMDHENMFWYRQDPGLGLRLIYFSYDVKMKEKGDIPEGYSVSREKKERFSLILESASTNQTSMYLCASSFRADYNEKLFFGSGTQLSVL.

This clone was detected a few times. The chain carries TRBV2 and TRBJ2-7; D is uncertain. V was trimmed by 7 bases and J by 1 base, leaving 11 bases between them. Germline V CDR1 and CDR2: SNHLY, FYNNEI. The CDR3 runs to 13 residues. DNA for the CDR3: TGTGCCAGCATGATGCTGGGATCCTACGAGCAGTACTTC. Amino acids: CASMMLGSYEQYF.

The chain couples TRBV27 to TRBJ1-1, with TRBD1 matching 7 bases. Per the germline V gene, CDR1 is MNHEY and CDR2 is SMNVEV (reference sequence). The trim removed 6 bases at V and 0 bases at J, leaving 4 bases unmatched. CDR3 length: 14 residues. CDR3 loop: CASSLTGMNTEAFF. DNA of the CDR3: TGTGCCAGCAGCCTGACAGGGATGAACACTGAAGCTTTCTTT.

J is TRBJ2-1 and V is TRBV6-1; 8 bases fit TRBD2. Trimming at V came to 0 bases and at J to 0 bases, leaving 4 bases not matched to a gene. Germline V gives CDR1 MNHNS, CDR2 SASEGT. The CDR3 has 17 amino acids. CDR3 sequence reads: CASSEAGTRSSYNEQFF. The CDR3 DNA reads TGTGCCAGCAGTGAAGCGGGGACTAGGAGCTCCTACAATGAGCAGTTCTTC.

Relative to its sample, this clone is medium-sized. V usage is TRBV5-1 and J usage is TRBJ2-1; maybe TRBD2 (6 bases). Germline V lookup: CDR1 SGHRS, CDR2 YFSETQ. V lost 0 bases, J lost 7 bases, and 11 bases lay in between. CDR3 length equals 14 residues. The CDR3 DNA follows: TGCGCCAGCAGCTTGGACGGGAGTCAAAATGAGCAGTTCTTC. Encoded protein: CASSLDGSQNEQFF.

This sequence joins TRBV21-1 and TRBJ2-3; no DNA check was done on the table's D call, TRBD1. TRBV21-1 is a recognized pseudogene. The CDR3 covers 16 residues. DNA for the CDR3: TGTGCCAGCAGCAAACGTACAGGGATTCGCACAGATACGCAGTATTTT. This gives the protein CASSKRTGIRTDTQYF.

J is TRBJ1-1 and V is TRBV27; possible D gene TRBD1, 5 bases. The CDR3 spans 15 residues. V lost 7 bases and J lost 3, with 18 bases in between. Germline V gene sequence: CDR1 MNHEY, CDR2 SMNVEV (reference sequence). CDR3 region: CASTTSGIQDTEAFF. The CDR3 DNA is TGTGCCAGCACCACTTCAGGGATTCAGGACACTGAAGCTTTCTTT.

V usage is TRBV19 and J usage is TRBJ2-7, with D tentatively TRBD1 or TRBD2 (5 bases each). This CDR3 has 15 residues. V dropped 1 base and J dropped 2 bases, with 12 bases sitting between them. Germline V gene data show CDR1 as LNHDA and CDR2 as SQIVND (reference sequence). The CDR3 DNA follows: TGTGCCAGTAGTATAGTGCCGGTGGGGGCCTACGAGCAGTACTTC. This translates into CASSIVPVGAYEQYF.

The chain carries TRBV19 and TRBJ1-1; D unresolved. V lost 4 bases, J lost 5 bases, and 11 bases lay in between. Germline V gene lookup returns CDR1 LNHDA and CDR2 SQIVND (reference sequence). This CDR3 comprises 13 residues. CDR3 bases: TGTGCCAGTAGTACAAGCCTAGGTACTGAAGCTTTCTTT. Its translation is CASSTSLGTEAFF.